This passage covers 24 T cell receptor beta chains from one sample sequenced in a study of PD-L1 blockade in urothelial cancer. Measured with immunoSEQ multiplex PCR; TCRdb has only the in-frame clones, and not every one. The table has about 63,000 clones, roughly 79% seen once. This sample's time point: pretreatment peripheral blood. This sample comprised PBMCs, obtained around atezolizumab (anti-PD-L1) treatment. These receptor sequences come from a man in his 70s with urothelial cancer.

The chain has TRBV20-1 and TRBJ2-5, with D possibly TRBD2 on 6 matching bases. This CDR3 contains 11 residues. V gave up 7 bases and J gave up 5 bases, with 11 bases separating them. Germline CDR1 reads DFQATT; CDR2 reads SNEGSKA (reference sequence). CDR3 sequence reads: CSGLDRETQYF. CDR3 coding DNA: TGCAGTGGACTAGATCGGGAGACCCAGTACTTC.

V and J are TRBV19 and TRBJ1-2; 8 nucleotides align to TRBD1. In germline, CDR1 is LNHDA, CDR2 SQIVND (reference sequence). The CDR3 extends over 14 amino acids. Unmatched junction bases numbered 7, after V lost 4 bases and J lost 6 bases. DNA for the CDR3: TGTGCCAGTAGTAACTGGACAGGGTTTGATGGCTACACCTTC. This gives the protein CASSNWTGFDGYTF.

V and J are TRBV5-1 and TRBJ1-6; 8 bases map to TRBD1. With V trimmed by 4 bases and J by 5 bases, 11 bases remained unmatched. Germline V gene lookup returns CDR1 SGHRS and CDR2 YFSETQ. CDR3 length: 17 residues. CDR3 bases: TGCGCCAGCAGCGCCAACCTCGCGACAGGGGATAATTCACCCCTCCACTTT. Amino acid sequence: CASSANLATGDNSPLHF.

The rearrangement joins TRBV29-1 to TRBJ2-5; 11 bases fit TRBD2. The CDR3 loop spans 15 amino acids. V was pared by 6 bases and J by 1 base, with 7 bases of the junction left unmatched. Germline CDR1 is SQVTM and CDR2 is ANQGSEA. CDR3 sequence reads: CSVDPSGGPQETQYF. The CDR3 nucleotides are TGCAGCGTCGATCCTAGCGGGGGGCCCCAAGAGACCCAGTACTTC. The full variable domain, in which reference TRBV29-1 and TRBJ2-5 provide the parts outside the CDR3, is SAVISQKPSRDICQRGTSLTIQCQVDSQVTMMFWYRQQPGQSLTLIATANQGSEATYESGFVIDKFPISRPNLTFSTLTVSNMSPEDSSIYLCSVDPSGGPQETQYFGPGTRLLVL.

This chain links TRBV11-1 with TRBJ2-7; D is undetermined. The CDR3 loop spans 14 amino acids. CDR1 is SGHAT, CDR2 FQDESV, per germline (reference sequence). V lost 2 bases, J lost 0 bases, and 8 bases lay in between. The CDR3 here is CASSLTENSYEQYF. In DNA form, the CDR3 reads TGTGCCAGCAGCTTAACAGAAAACTCCTACGAGCAGTACTTC.

The CDR3 nucleotides read TGCGCCAGCAGCCAGGACAGGTACAATCAGCCCCAGCATTTT. Its translation is CASSQDRYNQPQHF. The chain combines TRBV4-1 with TRBJ1-5; 7 bases fit TRBD1. V shed 3 bases and J 3 bases; nucleotides not matched to a gene: 2. The CDR3 sequence is 14 residues long. CDR1 is MGHRA and CDR2 is YSYEKL in the germline V gene.

This chain connects TRBV19 to TRBJ1-1; no clear D gene. Trimming took 6 bases from V and 4 from J, leaving 15 bases between them. CDR3 size: 14 residues. Germline CDR1 reads LNHDA; CDR2 reads SQIVND (reference sequence). The CDR3 nucleotides are TGTGCCAGTAGATCCCGGGAGCGGATCACTGAAGCTTTCTTT. Translated: CASRSRERITEAFF. Full variable domain (rest looked up from reference TRBV19 and TRBJ1-1): DGGITQSPKYLFRKEGQNVTLSCEQNLNHDAMYWYRQDPGQGLRLIYYSQIVNDFQKGDIAEGYSVSREKKESFPLTVTSAQKNPTAFYLCASRSRERITEAFFGQGTRLTVV.

The V gene is TRBV2, the J gene TRBJ2-1, with 7 positions matching TRBD2. This CDR3 region has 13 residues. The germline gives CDR1 SNHLY, CDR2 FYNNEI. The V segment lost 6 bases and the J segment 8 bases; nucleotides outside the gene matches: 7. CDR3 sequence (DNA): TGTGCCAGCAGAGTGGGGGGGGTCTATGAGCAGTTCTTC. Translating gives CASRVGGVYEQFF.

The CDR3 region has the DNA TGCGCCAGCAGCTTGACTAGCGCCTACGAGCAGTACTTC. It is translated as CASSLTSAYEQYF. The chain combines TRBV5-1 with TRBJ2-7, with TRBD2 identical over 7 bases. J was trimmed by 2 bases and V by 1 base; bases with no gene match: 0. CDR3 length: 13 residues. Germline V gives CDR1 SGHRS, CDR2 YFSETQ. Variable domain in full (rest from reference TRBV5-1 and TRBJ2-7): KAGVTQTPRYLIKTRGQQVTLSCSPISGHRSVSWYQQTPGQGLQFLFEYFSETQRNKGNFPGRFSGRQFSNSRSEMNVSTLELGDSALYLCASSLTSAYEQYFGPGTRLTVT.

This clone turned up a few times. The chain joins TRBV7-3 to TRBJ2-1, with 10 bases lining up with TRBD1. This CDR3 is 18 amino acids long. Germline CDR1 is SGHTA and CDR2 is FQGTGA. The ends lost 5 bases at V and 10 bases at J; junction bases unmatched: 20. CDR3 protein: CASSPEIIGDRGYGEQFF. CDR3 DNA: TGTGCCAGCAGCCCTGAAATCATCGGGGACAGGGGCTACGGGGAGCAGTTCTTC.

The gene calls are TRBV9 and TRBJ2-5, with 7 positions matching TRBD1. Trimming took 4 bases from V and 1 from J; bases not matched to a gene: 7. The CDR3 is 15 amino acids. Looked up from germline, CDR1 is SGDLS and CDR2 is YYNGEE. The CDR3 spells CASSPQTGPQETQYF. CDR3 in DNA: TGTGCCAGCAGCCCGCAGACAGGGCCCCAAGAGACCCAGTACTTC.

Remarks on this clone: The junction departs from the called germline gene at one end, perhaps through a read error. The chain uses TRBV6-1 and TRBJ2-7, with a tentative D call TRBD2 (6 bases). The CDR3 sequence is 15 residues long. Germline V gene sequence: CDR1 MNHNS, CDR2 SASEGT. Written as DNA, the CDR3 is TGTGCCAGCAGTGAAGTTAGGCGGGGATCCTACAAGCAGTACTTC. Protein sequence: CASSEVRRGSYKQYF.

The J gene is TRBJ2-7, the V gene TRBV15; 7 nucleotides agree with TRBD1. With V trimmed by 0 bases and J by 3 bases, 2 bases remained unmatched. CDR1 and CDR2 (germline): LNHNV, YYDKDF (reference sequence). The CDR3 runs to 14 residues. CDR3 sequence reads: CATSRDRDSYEQYF. CDR3 bases: TGTGCCACCAGCAGAGATCGGGACAGCTACGAGCAGTACTTC.

The chain joins TRBV7-2 to TRBJ1-1; 10 nucleotides line up with TRBD1. Germline CDR1 reads SGHTA; CDR2 reads FQGNSA. V lost 5 bases, J lost 1 base, and 4 bases stayed unmatched. CDR3 length: 15 amino acids. As DNA, the CDR3 is TGTGCCAGCAGCCCCCGGACAGGGGGGAACACTGAAGCTTTCTTT. Translation gives CASSPRTGGNTEAFF.

V usage is TRBV15 and J usage is TRBJ1-3; D remains ambiguous. The CDR3 runs 13 residues. Between the trimmed V and J ends, which lost 3 bases and 4 bases, there was a span of 7 bases. Germline CDR1 LNHNV, CDR2 YYDKDF (reference sequence). This CDR3 reads CATSRPTGNTIYF. The CDR3 DNA is TGTGCCACCAGCAGGCCCACAGGAAACACCATATATTTT. Filled out from reference TRBV15 and TRBJ1-3, the complete variable domain reads DAMVIQNPRYQVTQFGKPVTLSCSQTLNHNVMYWYQQKSSQAPKLLFHYYDKDFNNEADTPDNFQSRRPNTSFCFLDIRSPGLGDTAMYLCATSRPTGNTIYFGEGSWLTVV.

The V call is TRBV2, the J call TRBJ2-3, with 9 bases that match TRBD1. The ends lost 4 bases at V and 6 bases at J; junction bases unmatched: 5. Germline lookup yields CDR1 SNHLY and CDR2 FYNNEI. CDR3 size: 14 residues. Here the CDR3 reads CASSVTGGADTQYF. CDR3 DNA: TGTGCCAGCAGTGTCACAGGGGGCGCCGATACGCAGTATTTT.

CDR3 DNA: TGCGCCAGCAGCCCCGGACAGGACGGAGAAAAACTGTTTTTT. Its translation: CASSPGQDGEKLFF. The chain joins TRBV5-1 to TRBJ1-4, with 7 bases matching TRBD1. The V segment lost 4 bases and the J segment 8 bases; nucleotides outside the gene matches: 8. This CDR3 spans 14 amino acids. CDR1 SGHRS and CDR2 YFSETQ come from the germline V gene. Full variable domain (rest looked up from reference TRBV5-1 and TRBJ1-4): KAGVTQTPRYLIKTRGQQVTLSCSPISGHRSVSWYQQTPGQGLQFLFEYFSETQRNKGNFPGRFSGRQFSNSRSEMNVSTLELGDSALYLCASSPGQDGEKLFFGSGTQLSVL.

The chain carries TRBV13 and TRBJ2-5; 8 nucleotides agree with TRBD1. The germline V gene has CDR1 PRHDT and CDR2 FYEKMQ (reference sequence). V shed 4 bases and J 4 bases; nucleotides not matched to a gene: 5. The CDR3 totals 14 residues. The CDR3 DNA follows: TGTGCCAGCAGCTCGCGGACAGGGCGAGAGACCCAGTACTTC. It yields the protein CASSSRTGRETQYF.

The V call is TRBV6-6, the J call TRBJ2-3; the D is unclear. V was clipped by 3 bases and J by 5 bases, with 18 bases between them. The CDR3 has 16 residues. Germline V lookup: CDR1 MNHNY, CDR2 SVGAGI (reference sequence). The DNA for the CDR3 is TGTGCCAGCAGTTATCTCCAACTTTTTGTCGGAGATACGCAGTATTTT. It yields the protein CASSYLQLFVGDTQYF.

The chain carries TRBV6-1 and TRBJ1-2; D unresolved. CDR1 and CDR2 from the germline V gene are MNHNS and SASEGT. The V end was cut by 7 bases, the J end by 8 bases, with 20 bases between. The CDR3 sequence is 14 residues long. CDR3 nucleotides: TGTGCCAGCACCACCTCCGATCTCCCGGGAGGCTACACCTTC. Amino acid sequence: CASTTSDLPGGYTF.

The chain employs TRBV7-9 and TRBJ2-7; 8 nucleotides match TRBD2. Germline V CDR1 and CDR2: SEHNR, FQNEAQ (reference sequence). V lost 5 bases, J lost 0 bases, and 18 bases stayed unmatched. The CDR3 has 19 residues. The CDR3 nucleotides read TGTGCCAGCAGCCCTCTCGAGCTAGCGGGCGCGGGGGCCTCCTACGAGCAGTACTTC. Translated, it gives CASSPLELAGAGASYEQYF.

The J gene is TRBJ2-7, the V gene TRBV5-1; 9 positions agree with TRBD1. This CDR3 has 14 residues. Trimming at V came to 4 bases and at J to 4 bases, leaving 6 bases not matched to a gene. Germline CDR1 is SGHRS and CDR2 is YFSETQ. Written as DNA, the CDR3 is TGCGCCAGCAGCCGTGGGGACAGGGAGTACGAGCAGTACTTC. Its protein product is CASSRGDREYEQYF.

This chain joins TRBV7-9 and TRBJ1-5; perhaps TRBD1 as D (5 bases). CDR3 length: 15 amino acids. V was shortened by 3 bases and J by 0 bases, with 9 bases between the two germline ends. Germline V gives CDR1 SEHNR, CDR2 FQNEAQ (reference sequence). This CDR3 is CASSLGGGSNQPQHF. CDR3 nucleotide sequence: TGTGCCAGCAGCTTGGGGGGGGGTAGCAATCAGCCCCAGCATTTT.

A single count supports this clone. V usage is TRBV7-9 and J usage is TRBJ2-7; 8 bases are shared with TRBD2. Germline V gene sequence: CDR1 SEHNR, CDR2 FQNEAQ (reference sequence). Trimming removed 1 base from V and 2 bases from J; junction bases left unmatched: 1. The length of the CDR3 is 14 residues. CDR3 region: CASSLDGGAYEQYF. The CDR3 bases are TGTGCCAGCAGCTTAGACGGGGGGGCCTACGAGCAGTACTTC.